This TCR beta chain comes out of a study of T cells expressing NK-cell markers. Study-level background: Among eight sequenced donors, seven carried HCMV seropositivity while one was seronegative.

cDNA encoding TCR beta was synthesized via 5'RACE template switching incorporating UMIs. TCRdb reprocessed the 5' RACE reads, keeping one entry per CDR3 protein, no DNA. The sample includes about 300,000 distinct CDR3 sequences. The CDR3 has 14 residues. Germline V gene lookup returns CDR1 SGHRS and CDR2 YFSETQ. Findings and limits, study-wide: It is unclear if expanded NKG2C-expressing clones target HCMV antigens.

A note on this clonotype: The antigen is not known.

The V call is TRBV5-1, the J call TRBJ2-5. Sequenced sample: blood T cells: a sorted CD56 or NKG2C T cell subset, CD4+ or CD8+ T cells, or bulk PBMC T cells (not recorded which). The sequence was collected from a woman aged 18 to 75 in good health. This chain's CDR3 is CASSFADPRETQYF.